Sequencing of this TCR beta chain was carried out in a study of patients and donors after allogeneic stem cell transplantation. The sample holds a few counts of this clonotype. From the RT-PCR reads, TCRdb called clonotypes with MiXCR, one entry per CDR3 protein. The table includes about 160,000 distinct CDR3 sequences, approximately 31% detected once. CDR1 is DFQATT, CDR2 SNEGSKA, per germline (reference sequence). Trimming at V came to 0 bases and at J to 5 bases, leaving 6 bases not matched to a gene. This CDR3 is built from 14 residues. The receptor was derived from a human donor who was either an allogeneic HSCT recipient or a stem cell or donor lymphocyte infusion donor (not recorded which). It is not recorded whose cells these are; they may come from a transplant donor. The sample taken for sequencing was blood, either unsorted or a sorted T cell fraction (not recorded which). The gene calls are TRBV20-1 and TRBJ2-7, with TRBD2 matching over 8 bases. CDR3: CSAREAGGAHEQYF. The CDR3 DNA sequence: TGCAGTGCTAGAGAGGCGGGAGGCGCCCACGAGCAGTACTTC.